One sample yielded the 16 T cell receptor beta chains listed below, sequenced in a study of control samples from healthy donors and cancer patients (dated by TCRdb to the early 2020s). Libraries were constructed by the immunoSEQ multiplex PCR assay. TCRdb mirrors the immuneACCESS table, restricted to in-frame sequences. Some clones are absent from its copies; in checked studies, under half trace to an unresolved V gene, and the reason for the others is unknown. The sample table records about 130,000 clones; around 94% of these occur just once. The top ten hold around 14% of the sample. Sequenced sample: PBMCs. The source of these receptors is a man between 60 and 75 years old with colorectal cancer.

The genes are TRBV28 and TRBJ1-5; a weak D match, TRBD1 (5 bases). The CDR3 runs to 15 residues. Trimming left V 5 bases short and J 3 bases short, with 14 bases between. Germline V lookup: CDR1 MDHEN, CDR2 SYDVKM. The DNA for the CDR3 is TGTGCCAGCAGTACGAGAGGGGCTGCCAATCAGCCCCAGCATTTT. It codes for CASSTRGAANQPQHF.

The chain employs TRBV7-2 and TRBJ2-1, with D maybe TRBD2 (6 bases). V lost 5 bases and J 0 bases, leaving 11 bases between the germline ends. The CDR3 spans 15 residues. The germline gives CDR1 SGHTA, CDR2 FQGNSA. CDR3 amino acids: CASSRDSSSYNEQFF. For the CDR3, the DNA is TGTGCCAGCAGCCGGGACTCGAGCTCCTACAATGAGCAGTTCTTC.

The chain links TRBV5-4 to TRBJ2-7, with TRBD2 matching 7 bases. Trimming cost V 2 bases and J 3 bases; bases outside gene matches: 8. Germline V gene sequence: CDR1 SGHNT, CDR2 YYREEE (reference sequence). CDR3 length: 15 amino acids. In nucleotides, the CDR3 is TGTGCCAGCAGCTTTGGCCGTCGGGGGGTCTACGAGCAGTACTTC. Translating it yields CASSFGRRGVYEQYF.

The V and J genes are TRBV7-2 and TRBJ1-1, with 7 bases aligning to TRBD1. J lost 7 bases, V lost 5 bases, and 13 bases had no gene match. Germline assignment: CDR1 SGHTA and CDR2 FQGNSA. This CDR3 comprises 15 residues. CDR3 sequence: CASSLGDRDSLEAFF. The CDR3 DNA reads as TGTGCCAGCAGCCTAGGGGACCGGGACAGTCTTGAAGCTTTCTTT.

Worth noting for this clone: This same CDR3 is encoded by further DNA sequences in the sample. The rearrangement joins TRBV5-1 to TRBJ2-5, with 9 bases fitting TRBD2. The CDR3 length is 16 residues. The V gene end was trimmed by 4 bases and the J gene end by 0 bases; junction bases not matched to a gene: 7. Germline CDR1 and CDR2: SGHRS and YFSETQ. The CDR3 DNA reads as TGCGCCAGCAGCCCTTCTGCGGGGGGGTACCAAGAGACCCAGTACTTC. This sequence encodes CASSPSAGGYQETQYF.

There are a few counts of this clone. The rearrangement uses TRBV29-1 and TRBJ1-2; the match to TRBD1 covers 8 bases. The ends lost 5 bases at V and 8 bases at J; junction bases unmatched: 13. This CDR3 is 14 amino acids long. Germline CDR1 is SQVTM and CDR2 is ANQGSEA. This CDR3 is CSVLRFDRGGGYTF. The CDR3 nucleotides are TGCAGCGTTCTAAGATTCGACAGGGGTGGGGGCTACACCTTC.

This chain uses TRBV7-2 with TRBJ2-6; 7 bases are shared with TRBD2. This CDR3 has 13 residues. Germline CDR1 is SGHTA and CDR2 is FQGNSA. The CDR3 sequence is CAVGRAGANVLTF. The CDR3 nucleotides are TGTGCTGTGGGGAGGGCTGGGGCCAACGTCCTGACTTTC.

The rearrangement links TRBV27 to TRBJ2-7; no clear D gene. Germline V gene data show CDR1 as MNHEY and CDR2 as SMNVEV (reference sequence). V was pared by 8 bases and J by 6 bases, with 11 bases between. This CDR3 contains 11 residues. The CDR3 protein is CASRSGGEQYF. For the CDR3, the DNA is TGTGCCAGCCGGTCAGGCGGCGAGCAGTACTTC.

V usage is TRBV5-5 and J usage is TRBJ1-1, with D tentatively TRBD1 (5 bases). Trimming pared 2 bases from V and 0 bases from J, leaving 17 bases between. CDR1 is SGHKS, CDR2 YYEKEE, per germline (reference sequence). The CDR3 contains 17 residues. The CDR3 DNA reads as TGTGCCAGCAGCTTCGGGTCCCTGGGGGATGTGAACACTGAAGCTTTCTTT. Residues: CASSFGSLGDVNTEAFF.

V usage is TRBV21-1 and J usage is TRBJ2-7; the table's D gene call, TRBD1, was not cross checked with the DNA. TRBV21-1 represents a pseudogene. The CDR3 has 14 residues. CDR3 amino acids: CASSKGTGAYEQYF. In nucleotides, the CDR3 is TGTGCCAGCAGCAAAGGGACAGGCGCCTACGAGCAGTACTTC.

This chain links TRBV24-1 with TRBJ1-2; possibly TRBD1 for D (6 bases). CDR3 length: 14 amino acids. Deletions cut 1 base from V and 3 bases from J, with 8 bases between. Germline assignment: CDR1 KGHDR and CDR2 SFDVKD. CDR3 residues: CATSDFNRDYGYTF. CDR3 coding DNA: TGTGCCACCAGTGATTTCAACAGGGACTATGGCTACACCTTC.

J is TRBJ2-4 and V is TRBV19, with D possibly being TRBD1 (6 bases). The CDR3 sequence is 15 residues long. Germline V CDR1 and CDR2: LNHDA, SQIVND (reference sequence). Trimming cost V 7 bases and J 0 bases, with 13 bases left between them. The CDR3 DNA sequence: TGTGCCAGTAACGGACAGACCGTAGCCAAAAACATTCAGTACTTC. This encodes CASNGQTVAKNIQYF.

The rearrangement links TRBV6-5 to TRBJ2-2; TRBD1 or TRBD2 may be the D gene (5 bases each). CDR3 length: 15 residues. The germline gives CDR1 MNHEY, CDR2 SVGAGI. V was trimmed by 7 bases and J by 7 bases, leaving 19 bases between them. CDR3 loop: CASTTPGPWGGELFF. In DNA form, the CDR3 reads TGTGCCAGCACCACTCCGGGACCCTGGGGCGGGGAGCTGTTTTTT.

This chain uses TRBV19 with TRBJ1-1, with D possibly being TRBD1 (6 bases). The CDR3 runs 16 residues. The germline V gene encodes CDR1 LNHDA and CDR2 SQIVND (reference sequence). Trimming cost V 7 bases and J 5 bases, with 23 bases left between them. The CDR3 loop is CASTLGGGVLRTEAFF. The DNA of the CDR3 is TGTGCCAGTACCTTAGGGGGAGGGGTCCTGCGGACTGAAGCTTTCTTT.

V gene TRBV24-1 combines with J gene TRBJ2-5; D is ambiguous. Germline lookup yields CDR1 KGHDR and CDR2 SFDVKD. The V end was cut by 3 bases, the J end by 2 bases, with 12 bases between. The CDR3 is made up of 15 amino acids. As DNA, the CDR3 is TGTGCCACCAGTGATCAAGACTTGTTTCAAGAGACCCAGTACTTC. As protein: CATSDQDLFQETQYF.

This chain uses TRBV3-1 (or the pseudogene TRBV3-2) with TRBJ2-3; D call uncertain. Germline CDR1 is LGHDT and CDR2 is YNNKEL (reference sequence). V lost 2 bases to trimming and J lost 5 bases, with 8 bases between them. This CDR3 spans 13 amino acids. The CDR3 DNA reads TGTGCCAGCAGCCAAAGAAGTCAAGATACGCAGTATTTT. It codes for CASSQRSQDTQYF.